Listed here are 22 T cell receptor beta chains from one sample, sequenced in a study of cytotoxic CD8 clonotypes in ibrutinib-treated CLL. Sequencing used immunoSEQ multiplex PCR; TCRdb keeps in-frame clones, though not all of them. The sample has 160,000 or so clones, nearly 90% seen once. The sequences come from PBMCs, collected at disease progression, from a patient treated with ibrutinib. These receptor sequences come from a human donor with chronic lymphocytic leukemia.

This clone appeared once. CDR3 residues: CASRWGQGMGETQYF. CDR3 sequence (DNA): TGCGCCAGCAGGTGGGGGCAGGGTATGGGAGAGACCCAGTACTTC. V and J are TRBV5-1 and TRBJ2-5; tentatively, D is TRBD1 (6 bases). The germline V gene has CDR1 SGHRS and CDR2 YFSETQ. The CDR3 length is 15 residues. The ends were cut back, 5 bases at V and 4 bases at J, with 18 bases in the middle.

The chain uses TRBV11-2 and TRBJ2-2; 10 bases fit TRBD2. The germline CDR1 and CDR2 sequences are SGHAT and FQNNGV. Unmatched junction bases numbered 0, after V lost 2 bases and J lost 3 bases. The CDR3 has 15 residues. CDR3 bases: TGTGCCAGCAGCTTAAGCGGGAGGGACACCGGGGAGCTGTTTTTT. Translated, it gives CASSLSGRDTGELFF.

This sequence joins TRBV28 and TRBJ1-1; TRBD1 matches 7 bases. The J segment lost 7 bases and the V segment lost 2 bases, leaving 7 bases of the junction unmatched. Germline V CDR1 and CDR2: MDHEN, SYDVKM. The CDR3 is 14 residues long. The CDR3 region is CASSLRTGFIEAFF. In nucleotides, the CDR3 is TGTGCCAGCAGTTTACGGACAGGATTCATTGAAGCTTTCTTT.

V is TRBV29-1 and J is TRBJ2-7, with TRBD1 matching 9 bases. V shed 8 bases, J shed 6 bases, and the junction held 8 bases outside the gene matches. CDR1 SQVTM and CDR2 ANQGSEA come from the germline V gene. There are 12 residues in the CDR3. CDR3 loop: CSTRTGDFEQYF. DNA for the CDR3: TGCAGCACGCGGACAGGGGATTTCGAGCAGTACTTC.

This sequence joins TRBV5-1 and TRBJ1-5; a possible D gene is TRBD1 (5 bases). V was trimmed by 1 base and J by 0 bases, leaving 11 bases between them. Germline CDR1 is SGHRS and CDR2 is YFSETQ. The CDR3 is 16 amino acids. The CDR3 here is CASSLSGGDSNQPQHF. The CDR3 DNA is TGCGCCAGCAGCTTGTCCGGGGGAGATAGCAATCAGCCCCAGCATTTT.

Comments on this clone: The junction and the germline gene differ at one end; a read error may be behind it. The J gene is TRBJ1-4, the V gene TRBV28, with no clear D. Germline V gene data show CDR1 as MDHEN and CDR2 as SYDVKM. This CDR3 region has 14 residues. The CDR3 DNA reads as TGTGCCAGCATTTTATTCGCAACTAATGAAAAACTGTTTTTT. It specifies CASILFATNEKLFF.

The chain joins TRBV19 to TRBJ1-2; 9 nucleotides align to TRBD1. The CDR3 length is 13 residues. The V and J ends lost 6 bases and 8 bases, in that order; junction bases with no gene match: 7. The germline CDR1 and CDR2 sequences are LNHDA and SQIVND (reference sequence). The CDR3 DNA is TGTGCCAGTAGCAGAACAGGGGGCTACGGCTACACCTTC. This sequence encodes CASSRTGGYGYTF. The whole variable domain, remainder taken from reference TRBV19 and TRBJ1-2, is DGGITQSPKYLFRKEGQNVTLSCEQNLNHDAMYWYRQDPGQGLRLIYYSQIVNDFQKGDIAEGYSVSREKKESFPLTVTSAQKNPTAFYLCASSRTGGYGYTFGSGTRLTVV.

V is TRBV7-2 and J is TRBJ2-5; weak D call: TRBD2 (7 bases). Trimming took 0 bases from V and 2 from J, leaving 13 bases between them. From germline, CDR1 is SGHTA and CDR2 FQGNSA. This CDR3 is 16 amino acids long. For the CDR3, the DNA is TGTGCCAGCAGCTTAGCGAGCGGGACAACTCAAGAGACCCAGTACTTC. This encodes CASSLASGTTQETQYF.

The genes are TRBV7-8 and TRBJ1-1; D unclear. Germline V gives CDR1 SGHVS, CDR2 FQNEAQ. Trimming removed 1 base from V and 5 bases from J, with 2 bases in between. The CDR3 loop spans 11 amino acids. The CDR3 sequence: CASSLVTEAFF. The DNA for the CDR3 is TGTGCCAGCAGCTTAGTTACTGAAGCTTTCTTT. Full variable domain (missing parts from reference TRBV7-8 and TRBJ1-1): GAGVSQSPRYKVAKRGQDVALRCDPISGHVSLFWYQQALGQGPEFLTYFQNEAQLDKSGLPSDRFFAERPEGSVSTLKIQRTQQEDSAVYLCASSLVTEAFFGQGTRLTVV.

The genes are TRBV28 and TRBJ1-1, with TRBD1 matching 7 bases. The CDR3 loop spans 13 amino acids. The V and J ends lost 5 bases and 8 bases, in that order; junction bases with no gene match: 8. In germline, CDR1 is MDHEN, CDR2 SYDVKM. The CDR3 protein is CASSPDRVREAFF. DNA of the CDR3: TGTGCCAGCAGTCCTGACAGGGTTAGGGAAGCTTTCTTT.

The J gene is TRBJ2-2, the V gene TRBV7-6, with 9 positions matching TRBD2. The CDR3 is made up of 19 amino acids. V was clipped by 2 bases and J by 0 bases; unmatched bases: 10. Looked up from germline, CDR1 is SGHVS and CDR2 is FNYEAQ. For the CDR3, the DNA is TGTGCCAGCAGCTTACCCCGGGTAGCGGGAGAGGCGAACACCGGGGAGCTGTTTTTT. It specifies CASSLPRVAGEANTGELFF.

The chain links TRBV7-2 to TRBJ2-2; TRBD1 agrees at 10 bases. V lost 6 bases and J lost 4; bases outside the gene matches: 5. This CDR3 is 15 amino acids long. Germline CDR1 is SGHTA and CDR2 is FQGNSA. CDR3 amino acids: CASSRQGAITGELFF. CDR3 in DNA: TGTGCCAGCAGTAGACAGGGGGCTATCACCGGGGAGCTGTTTTTT.

The chain is built from TRBV2 and TRBJ1-4; D call uncertain. The CDR3 is 13 amino acids. Per germline, CDR1 SNHLY and CDR2 FYNNEI. V lost 4 bases, J lost 7 bases, and 10 bases lay in between. CDR3 in amino acids: CASSGGFGEKLFF. Written as DNA, the CDR3 is TGTGCCAGCAGTGGGGGATTCGGTGAAAAACTGTTTTTT.

The chain recombines TRBV6-1 with TRBJ2-7, with 8 bases aligning to TRBD2. V was pared by 1 base and J by 3 bases, with 11 bases of the junction left unmatched. The CDR3 loop spans 17 amino acids. The germline V gene encodes CDR1 MNHNS and CDR2 SASEGT. Here the CDR3 DNA reads TGTGCCAGCAGTGAAGTGGCGTTCGGCGGGAGGCTCTACGAGCAGTACTTC. It specifies CASSEVAFGGRLYEQYF.

The V and J genes are TRBV29-1 and TRBJ2-1; possibly TRBD2 for D (7 bases). There are 13 residues in the CDR3. V lost 6 bases, J lost 4 bases, and 13 bases lay in between. Germline CDR1 is SQVTM and CDR2 is ANQGSEA. The CDR3 loop reads CSVGGVKYNEQFF. DNA of the CDR3: TGCAGCGTAGGGGGGGTGAAATACAATGAGCAGTTCTTC.

The chain links TRBV9 to TRBJ1-1; D is uncertain. Per the germline V gene, CDR1 is SGDLS and CDR2 is YYNGEE. Trimming cost V 4 bases and J 1 base, with 8 bases left between them. The CDR3 runs to 13 residues. The CDR3 protein is CASSFGENTEAFF. The CDR3 coding sequence is TGTGCCAGCAGCTTTGGGGAGAACACTGAAGCTTTCTTT.

The chain combines TRBV7-2 with TRBJ1-1; D is unclear. The V end lost 4 bases, the J end lost 2 bases, and 11 bases lay between the germline ends. Per germline, CDR1 SGHTA and CDR2 FQGNSA. This CDR3 is built from 14 residues. In DNA, the CDR3 is TGTGCCAGCAGCTCGGACGGGTACAACACTGAAGCTTTCTTT. Translating gives CASSSDGYNTEAFF. Full variable domain (remainder filled in from reference TRBV7-2 and TRBJ1-1): GAGVSQSPSNKVTEKGKDVELRCDPISGHTALYWYRQSLGQGLEFLIYFQGNSAPDKSGLPSDRFSAERTGGSVSTLTIQRTQQEDSAVYLCASSSDGYNTEAFFGQGTRLTVV.

The table lists this clone with a count of one. The chain uses TRBV4-3 and TRBJ2-1; D may correspond to TRBD1 or TRBD2 (5 bases each). The CDR3 totals 15 residues. V was pared by 0 bases and J by 1 base, with 7 bases between. Germline V gene data show CDR1 as LGHNA and CDR2 as YSLEER. DNA of the CDR3: TGCGCCAGCAGCCAAGAGGGGGTTTCCTACAATGAGCAGTTCTTC. This encodes CASSQEGVSYNEQFF.

The gene calls are TRBV5-6 and TRBJ1-2; tentatively, D is TRBD1 (6 bases). The CDR3 sequence is 15 residues long. CDR1 SGHDT and CDR2 YYEEEE come from the germline V gene. Trimming left V 1 base short and J 8 bases short, with 18 bases between. CDR3 protein: CASSLYFITGNGYTF. In DNA, the CDR3 is TGTGCCAGCAGCTTGTATTTTATAACAGGGAACGGCTACACCTTC.

The chain recombines TRBV7-8 with TRBJ1-1, with D possibly TRBD1 on 5 matching bases. The length of the CDR3 is 17 residues. Germline lookup yields CDR1 SGHVS and CDR2 FQNEAQ. The V end lost 1 base, the J end lost 0 bases, and 15 bases lay between the germline ends. CDR3 residues: CASSLVAAGPLNTEAFF. The CDR3 DNA sequence: TGTGCCAGCAGCTTAGTGGCGGCAGGGCCGTTGAACACTGAAGCTTTCTTT.

This chain links TRBV19 with TRBJ2-4; the match to TRBD1 covers 8 bases. The ends lost 3 bases at V and 1 base at J; junction bases unmatched: 11. The CDR3 is 18 amino acids. CDR1 and CDR2 from the germline V gene are LNHDA and SQIVND (reference sequence). Here the CDR3 DNA reads TGTGCCAGTAGTATGGGACAGGTAGCGAGATCGGCCAAAAACATTCAGTACTTC. As protein: CASSMGQVARSAKNIQYF.

CDR3 sequence reads: CASSLSYGRDRGSNQPQHF. In nucleotides, the CDR3 is TGTGCCAGCAGTTTATCTTATGGTCGAGACAGGGGTAGCAATCAGCCCCAGCATTTT. The chain combines TRBV27 with TRBJ1-5, with 8 bases lining up with TRBD1. Germline assignment: CDR1 MNHEY and CDR2 SMNVEV (reference sequence). V trimming: 0 bases; J trimming: 0 bases; junction bases outside the gene matches: 10. CDR3 size: 19 residues.